This T cell receptor beta chain was profiled in a study of shared clonotypes between healthy human individuals. Points on this clone: The sample has other DNA sequences that encode this CDR3 too.

Repertoires were generated with immunoSEQ multiplex PCR, while TCRdb's copy carries only in-frame clones and drops some. The sample lists around 2,000,000 clones, 90% to 95% seen once, with over 1.5% in the top ten. Germline CDR1 is SEHNR and CDR2 is FQNEAQ (reference sequence). V was clipped by 0 bases and J by 3 bases, with 9 bases between them. The CDR3 sequence is 14 residues long. Cells designated naive CD8 were CD45RO-negative and were positively selected for CCR7, with terminally differentiated effector memory CD45RA+ cells excluded. Nashville, Tennessee was home to all donors, who were Caucasian adults.

Input material: naive CD8+ T cells from PBMCs. The sequence was obtained from a young man in good health. Some clones in this sample may be carry-over from other donors' samples. The V and J genes are TRBV7-9 and TRBJ2-7, with TRBD1 as a possible D gene (6 bases). CDR3 sequence reads: CASSLAEDSYEQYF. The CDR3 nucleotides are TGTGCCAGCAGCTTAGCGGAGGACAGCTACGAGCAGTACTTC.